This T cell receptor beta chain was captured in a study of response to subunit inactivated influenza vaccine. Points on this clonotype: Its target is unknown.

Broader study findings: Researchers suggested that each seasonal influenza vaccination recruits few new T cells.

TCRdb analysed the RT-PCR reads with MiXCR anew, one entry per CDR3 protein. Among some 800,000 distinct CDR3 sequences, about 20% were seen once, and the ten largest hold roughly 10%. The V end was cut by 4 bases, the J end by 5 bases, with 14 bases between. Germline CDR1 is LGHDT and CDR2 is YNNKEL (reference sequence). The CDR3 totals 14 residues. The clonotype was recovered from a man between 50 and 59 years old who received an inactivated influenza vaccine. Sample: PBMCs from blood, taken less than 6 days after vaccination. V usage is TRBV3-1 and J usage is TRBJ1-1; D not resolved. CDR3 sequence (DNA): TGTGCCAGCAGCCGAGGCCCATTGGGTACTGAAGCTTTCTTT. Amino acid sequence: CASSRGPLGTEAFF. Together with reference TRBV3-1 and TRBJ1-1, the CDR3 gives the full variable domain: DTAVSQTPKYLVTQMGNDKSIKCEQNLGHDTMYWYKQDSKKFLKIMFSYNNKELIINETVPNRFSPKSPDKAHLNLHINSLELGDSAVYFCASSRGPLGTEAFFGQGTRLTVV.